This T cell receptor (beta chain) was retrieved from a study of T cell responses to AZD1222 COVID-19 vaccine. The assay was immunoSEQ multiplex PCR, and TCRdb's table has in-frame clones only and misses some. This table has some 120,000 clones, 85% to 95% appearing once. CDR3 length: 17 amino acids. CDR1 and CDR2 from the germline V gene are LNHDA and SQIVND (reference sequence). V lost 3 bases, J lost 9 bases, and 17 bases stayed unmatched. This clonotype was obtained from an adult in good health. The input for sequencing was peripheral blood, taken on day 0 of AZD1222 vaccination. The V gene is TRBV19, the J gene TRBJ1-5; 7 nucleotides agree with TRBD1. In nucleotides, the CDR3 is TGTGCCAGTAGTATGGAACTAAGGGGGCCTCAATCATCGCCCCAGCATTTT. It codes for CASSMELRGPQSSPQHF.